This T cell receptor beta chain came from a study of shared clonotypes between healthy human individuals. For the study at large: CD4 naive and CD4 memory each took three plates per donor, while CD8 naive took two and CD8 memory one.

This clone was detected only a few times. Its target is not known. Sequenced by immunoSEQ multiplex PCR; TCRdb stores in-frame clones only, minus some. The profile shows about 1 million clones, roughly 80% of them singletons. Recent vaccinations or acute infections were absent in the healthy HIV-negative adult donors. CD4+ cells underwent separation, giving CD45RA+ naive and CD45RA-negative memory subsets. Broader study findings: It was observed that around 5% of naive CD4 clonotypes were shared across a handful of donors.

The CDR3 contains 14 residues. Germline lookup yields CDR1 GTSNPN and CDR2 SVGIG (reference sequence). V gave up 1 base and J gave up 1 base, with 10 bases separating them. This chain connects TRBV30 to TRBJ1-1; D remains unclear. The TCR comes from a man aged 18-30 years in good health. Material for sequencing was memory CD4+ T cells sorted from blood. The subset here: CD45RA-negative fraction. The CDR3 DNA follows: TGTGCCTGGAGTGCAGGACTTGGGAACACTGAAGCTTTCTTT. Protein product: CAWSAGLGNTEAFF.